The 29 T cell receptor beta chains below were found in one sample sequenced in a study of radiotherapy plus CTLA-4 blockade in lung cancer. Sequencing was performed with immunoSEQ multiplex PCR; in TCRdb, only in-frame clones are kept and a portion is missing. In the table there are 45,000 or so clones, roughly 73% of which are singletons. The source was peripheral blood, collected from a patient treated with radiotherapy plus ipilimumab. All receptors come from a human donor with non-small cell lung cancer who had a complete response to radiotherapy plus ipilimumab.

The rearrangement links TRBV9 to TRBJ2-4; D might be TRBD2 (6 bases). The germline V and J ends were trimmed by 5 bases and 6 bases, with 18 bases remaining between them. CDR1 and CDR2 (germline): SGDLS, YYNGEE. The CDR3 runs 15 residues. Here the CDR3 reads CASRGGEGRGNIQYF. The CDR3 DNA is TGTGCCAGCAGGGGAGGTGAGGGGCGGGGAAACATTCAGTACTTC.

The chain links TRBV5-1 to TRBJ1-5; D call uncertain. CDR1 and CDR2 (germline): SGHRS, YFSETQ. Trimming left V 5 bases short and J 4 bases short, with 16 bases between. This CDR3 contains 15 residues. CDR3 bases: TGCGCCAGCAGTCGGGGTCCCGGGGAGAATCAGCCCCAGCATTTT. Translation gives CASSRGPGENQPQHF. The full variable domain, in which reference TRBV5-1 and TRBJ1-5 provide the parts outside the CDR3, is KAGVTQTPRYLIKTRGQQVTLSCSPISGHRSVSWYQQTPGQGLQFLFEYFSETQRNKGNFPGRFSGRQFSNSRSEMNVSTLELGDSALYLCASSRGPGENQPQHFGDGTRLSIL.

As to this clone: One end of the junction is discordant with germline, which a read error may explain. The chain joins TRBV7-3 to TRBJ2-2; tentative D call: TRBD2 (5 bases). Germline V CDR1 and CDR2: SGHTA, FQGTGA. The CDR3 is 14 residues long. CDR3: CASSLVANIGELFF. DNA for the CDR3: TGTGCCAGCAGCTTAGTAGCGAACATCGGGGAGCTGTTTTTT.

The chain uses TRBV5-4 and TRBJ2-7; D ambiguous. The CDR3 extends over 14 amino acids. Germline CDR1 is SGHNT and CDR2 is YYREEE (reference sequence). V shed 4 bases and J shed 2 bases, with 13 bases lying between them. CDR3 nucleotides: TGTGCCAGCAGCGACAAGACACGTCCCTACGAGCAGTACTTC. Translation: CASSDKTRPYEQYF.

The V call is TRBV6-5, the J call TRBJ1-4; D gene unclear. Per germline, CDR1 MNHEY and CDR2 SVGAGI. V lost 2 bases, J lost 5 bases, and 9 bases lay in between. The CDR3 covers 14 residues. CDR3 protein: CASSYGAGNEKLFF. CDR3 bases: TGTGCCAGCAGTTACGGCGCGGGGAATGAAAAACTGTTTTTT.

This rearrangement joins TRBV30 to TRBJ1-2; the D gene is possibly TRBD1 (5 bases). Germline values: CDR1 GTSNPN, CDR2 SVGIG (reference sequence). The CDR3 length is 14 residues. Trimming removed 7 bases at V and 2 bases at J, with 17 bases between. DNA of the CDR3: TGTGCCTCCCGGGGGGGGAAACAGAACTATGGCTACACCTTC. Translation: CASRGGKQNYGYTF.

The chain combines TRBV19 with TRBJ1-5; D gene unclear. This CDR3 is 13 amino acids long. V lost 3 bases and J 5 bases, leaving 8 bases between the germline ends. Looked up from germline, CDR1 is LNHDA and CDR2 is SQIVND (reference sequence). The CDR3 DNA is TGTGCCAGTAGTATCCCCGGTTATCAGCCCCAGCATTTT. This translates into CASSIPGYQPQHF.

The chain carries TRBV11-2 and TRBJ2-3; 9 bases map to TRBD2. The V segment lost 4 bases and the J segment 6 bases; nucleotides outside the gene matches: 2. The CDR3 loop spans 13 amino acids. Germline CDR1 reads SGHAT; CDR2 reads FQNNGV. CDR3 DNA: TGTGCCAGCAGCTCCGGGACTAGCGATACGCAGTATTTT. Translation: CASSSGTSDTQYF.

This sequence joins TRBV6-1 and TRBJ2-1; TRBD2 aligns across 9 bases. The CDR3 is 15 residues long. Germline CDR1 and CDR2: MNHNS and SASEGT. V lost 1 base, J lost 7 bases, and 5 bases stayed unmatched. CDR3 sequence (DNA): TGTGCCAGCAGTGAAGGGCAGCGGGGGGTTAATGAGCAGTTCTTC. Translation: CASSEGQRGVNEQFF.

This clone was seen only once. CDR3 in DNA: TGCGCCAGCAGGGCCGCAGATACGCAGTATTTT. The encoded protein is CASRAADTQYF. J is TRBJ2-3 and V is TRBV5-1; D ambiguous. V dropped 5 bases and J dropped 4 bases, with 5 bases sitting between them. This CDR3 has 11 residues. CDR1 is SGHRS, CDR2 YFSETQ, per germline.

The rearrangement uses TRBV12-5 and TRBJ2-7, with D perhaps matching TRBD1 (6 bases). Trimming cost V 2 bases and J 6 bases, with 17 bases left between them. Germline values: CDR1 LGHNT, CDR2 FRNRAP. This CDR3 region has 15 residues. As DNA, the CDR3 is TGTGCTAGTGGTTTGTGCGGACAGCAGTCAAGCGAGCAGTACTTC. This encodes CASGLCGQQSSEQYF.

The rearrangement links TRBV7-3 to TRBJ2-5, with 7 bases fitting TRBD2. CDR1 SGHTA and CDR2 FQGTGA come from the germline V gene. The V segment lost 2 bases and the J segment 5 bases; nucleotides outside the gene matches: 8. CDR3 length: 15 residues. CDR3 in amino acids: CASSLGGSRLETQYF. The CDR3 DNA reads TGTGCCAGCAGCTTAGGCGGGAGTCGGTTGGAGACCCAGTACTTC.

The chain employs TRBV15 and TRBJ1-2, with D possibly matching TRBD1 (6 bases). Germline assignment: CDR1 LNHNV and CDR2 YYDKDF (reference sequence). This CDR3 has 16 amino acids. Trimming removed 1 base from V and 4 bases from J, with 16 bases in between. This CDR3 reads CATSRGRGGRVYGYTF. CDR3 DNA sequence: TGTGCCACCAGCAGAGGAAGGGGGGGGCGCGTCTATGGCTACACCTTC.

This clone was detected only once. The chain employs TRBV30 and TRBJ1-3; a weak D match, TRBD1 (6 bases). There are 15 residues in the CDR3. Germline V gene sequence: CDR1 GTSNPN, CDR2 SVGIG (reference sequence). Trimming removed 4 bases at V and 3 bases at J, with 16 bases between. CDR3 sequence: CAWNRGGGFGNTIYF. CDR3 sequence (DNA): TGTGCCTGGAACCGGGGAGGGGGGTTTGGAAACACCATATATTTT.

This clone was observed once. The rearrangement joins TRBV10-1 to TRBJ2-5, with D possibly being TRBD1 (5 bases). CDR1 WNHNN and CDR2 SYGVQD come from the germline V gene (reference sequence). The CDR3 length is 14 residues. The V and J ends lost 0 bases and 5 bases respectively, with 10 bases between them. CDR3 sequence: CASSESWGSETQYF. In DNA form, the CDR3 reads TGCGCCAGCAGTGAGTCTTGGGGCTCTGAGACCCAGTACTTC.

The chain combines TRBV2 with TRBJ1-5; D call uncertain. V was trimmed by 0 bases and J by 4 bases, leaving 10 bases between them. The germline V gene encodes CDR1 SNHLY and CDR2 FYNNEI. The CDR3 covers 15 residues. For the CDR3, the DNA is TGTGCCAGCAGTGAAGCGCTTGCTAGGAATCAGCCCCAGCATTTT. Translated, it gives CASSEALARNQPQHF.

V and J are TRBV15 and TRBJ2-7; 13 bases are a match to TRBD2. The germline V gene has CDR1 LNHNV and CDR2 YYDKDF (reference sequence). This CDR3 region has 17 residues. V gave up 2 bases and J gave up 0 bases; unmatched junction bases: 4. This CDR3 is CATSRHGLAGVSYEQYF. In DNA, the CDR3 is TGTGCCACCAGCAGACACGGACTAGCGGGAGTCTCCTACGAGCAGTACTTC.

The V gene is TRBV7-8, the J gene TRBJ2-2; 9 positions agree with TRBD1. Germline V CDR1 and CDR2: SGHVS, FQNEAQ. V was clipped by 4 bases and J by 6 bases; unmatched bases: 6. This CDR3 contains 15 residues. The CDR3 sequence is CASSSTGGASGELFF. CDR3 coding DNA: TGTGCCAGCAGCTCAACAGGGGGCGCCTCCGGGGAGCTGTTTTTT.

The CDR3 here is CASSPNAGIQPQHF. The CDR3 nucleotides are TGTGCCAGCAGCCCAAACGCGGGGATTCAGCCCCAGCATTTT. The chain links TRBV11-1 to TRBJ1-5; D is uncertain. The V gene's germline CDR1 is SGHAT and CDR2 FQDESV (reference sequence). The CDR3 covers 14 residues. Trimming shortened V by 5 bases and J by 6 bases, and 14 bases separated the two germline ends.

V and J are TRBV18 and TRBJ1-1; tentative D call: TRBD1 (5 bases). CDR1 KGHSH and CDR2 LQKENI come from the germline V gene. V lost 2 bases and J 3 bases, leaving 16 bases between the germline ends. This CDR3 contains 16 residues. CDR3 nucleotide sequence: TGTGCCAGCTCACCATACCTGCAGGGAAGGGACACTGAAGCTTTCTTT. Its translation: CASSPYLQGRDTEAFF.

The rearrangement joins TRBV5-1 to TRBJ1-2; the D gene is possibly TRBD1 (6 bases). V dropped 0 bases and J dropped 5 bases, with 11 bases sitting between them. The CDR3 is made up of 14 amino acids. Germline V CDR1 and CDR2: SGHRS, YFSETQ. The CDR3 DNA sequence: TGCGCCAGCAGCTTGGCCAGGGGAGGGTATGGCTACACCTTC. This gives the protein CASSLARGGYGYTF.

The rearrangement links TRBV28 to TRBJ1-4, with D possibly TRBD1 on 5 matching bases. The CDR3 runs 17 residues. The ends were cut back, 4 bases at V and 5 bases at J, with 20 bases in the middle. CDR1 is MDHEN, CDR2 SYDVKM, per germline. CDR3: CASSSQLPGLRNEKLFF. The CDR3 DNA reads TGTGCCAGCAGTTCCCAGTTGCCGGGACTTAGAAATGAAAAACTGTTTTTT. Supplemented by reference TRBV28 and TRBJ1-4, the full variable domain reads DVKVTQSSRYLVKRTGEKVFLECVQDMDHENMFWYRQDPGLGLRLIYFSYDVKMKEKGDIPEGYSVSREKKERFSLILESASTNQTSMYLCASSSQLPGLRNEKLFFGSGTQLSVL.

This chain links TRBV2 with TRBJ1-1; the match to TRBD1 covers 9 bases. V lost 4 bases and J lost 10; bases outside the gene matches: 7. The CDR3 has 13 residues. The germline V gene encodes CDR1 SNHLY and CDR2 FYNNEI. CDR3 nucleotide sequence: TGTGCCAGCAGTGGTTGGGGACAGGGCGTAGCTTTCTTT. This translates into CASSGWGQGVAFF.

The rearrangement uses TRBV5-8 and TRBJ1-1, with unresolved D. The ends were cut back, 1 base at V and 1 base at J, with 8 bases in the middle. CDR3 length equals 14 residues. Germline-derived CDR1 and CDR2 are SGHTS and YDEGEE. The CDR3, as DNA: TGTGCCAGCAGCTTGAATAGAGGGAACACTGAAGCTTTCTTT. Its protein product is CASSLNRGNTEAFF.

This clone showed up just once. The V call is TRBV18, the J call TRBJ2-7; 7 positions agree with TRBD1. Germline trimming cut 2 bases from V and 0 bases from J; bases unmatched to any gene: 4. This CDR3 comprises 15 residues. Per germline, CDR1 KGHSH and CDR2 LQKENI. The CDR3 loop is CASSPGQDLSYEQYF. The CDR3 region has the DNA TGTGCCAGCTCACCAGGACAGGACCTCTCCTACGAGCAGTACTTC.

V is TRBV6-5 and J is TRBJ1-1; D unresolved. V lost 1 base and J lost 3, with 9 bases in between. The germline CDR1 and CDR2 sequences are MNHEY and SVGAGI. The CDR3 covers 14 residues. CDR3 residues: CASSYFGIYTEAFF. CDR3 in DNA: TGTGCCAGCAGTTACTTCGGGATTTACACTGAAGCTTTCTTT.

This clone has a handful of counts. The rearrangement links TRBV19 to TRBJ1-2; TRBD1 matches at 10 bases. The CDR3 has 14 amino acids. The V segment lost 9 bases and the J segment 5 bases; nucleotides outside the gene matches: 9. Looked up from germline, CDR1 is LNHDA and CDR2 is SQIVND (reference sequence). The CDR3 is CASTGDRGIYGYTF. The CDR3 coding sequence is TGTGCCAGCACCGGGGACAGGGGTATTTATGGCTACACCTTC.

This chain joins TRBV6-1 and TRBJ2-4; 8 bases map to TRBD1. J gave up 1 base and V 0 bases, and 11 bases lay outside the gene matches. This CDR3 comprises 19 residues. From germline, CDR1 is MNHNS and CDR2 SASEGT. The CDR3 nucleotides are TGTGCCAGCAGTGAAGCGTTTTTTTCGAGGACAGGGGCCAAAAACATTCAGTACTTC. It encodes CASSEAFFSRTGAKNIQYF.

This clone occurred a few times. V and J are TRBV7-9 and TRBJ1-4; D perhaps matches TRBD1 (6 bases). CDR3 length equals 15 residues. Trimming took 2 bases from V and 5 from J, leaving 12 bases between them. CDR1 and CDR2 (germline): SEHNR, FQNEAQ (reference sequence). The CDR3 DNA is TGTGCCAGCAGCTTATCCGGGGGGCGGAATGAAAAACTGTTTTTT. This encodes CASSLSGGRNEKLFF.